One sample yielded the 31 T cell receptor beta chains listed below, sequenced in a study of T cell clonality in common variable immunodeficiency. Some clones are missing from TCRdb's copy, which holds only in-frame ones; the method was immunoSEQ multiplex PCR. The sample was found to contain 40,000 to 45,000 clones, and every one recurs. The sample taken for sequencing was peripheral blood mononuclear cells. These receptors all come from a person between 18 and 70 years old in good health.

This clone has a count of ten or more. The sequenced fragment ends 3 residues before the CDR3 boundary, so the rest is inferred from the germline J gene. The chain is built from TRBV7-2 and TRBJ1-3; TRBD1 is a possible D gene (6 bases). V was clipped by 5 bases and J by 6 bases, with 11 bases between them. From germline, CDR1 is SGHTA and CDR2 FQGNSA. The CDR3 totals 13 residues. The CDR3 protein is CASSQGQLNTIYF. The DNA read from the CDR3 is TGTGCCAGCAGCCAAGGACAGCTAAACACC.

This clone was detected ten times or more. Read data end 3 residues before the CDR3 end; the end is taken from the germline J gene. V gene TRBV19 combines with J gene TRBJ2-3; TRBD1 agrees at 11 bases. The CDR3 sequence is 15 residues long. V shed 7 bases and J 2 bases; nucleotides not matched to a gene: 5. Germline loops: CDR1 LNHDA, CDR2 SQIVND (reference sequence). CDR3 residues: CASTPGQGDTDTQYF. The CDR3 DNA, read in part, is TGTGCCAGTACCCCGGGACAGGGGGACACAGATACG.

This clone was detected many times. The CDR3 is cut off 3 residues early in the read; its end comes from the germline J gene. This sequence joins TRBV6-1 and TRBJ1-2, with D maybe TRBD1 (5 bases). The CDR3 spans 18 residues. The germline V and J ends were trimmed by 0 bases and 0 bases, with 17 bases remaining between them. Germline CDR1 and CDR2: MNHNS and SASEGT. The part of the CDR3 DNA that was read is TGTGCCAGCAGTGAAGCCGCGTGGGGGGTAAGGTCTAACTATGGC. This sequence encodes CASSEAAWGVRSNYG. The whole CDR3 reads CASSEAAWGVRSNYGYTF.

This clone was observed many times. From the germline J gene comes the end of the CDR3, since the read stops 3 residues before it. The chain recombines TRBV28 with TRBJ1-2; D unclear. The CDR3 spans 11 residues. The germline V gene has CDR1 MDHEN and CDR2 SYDVKM. V was cut by 6 bases and J by 6 bases, with 8 bases left in between. The CDR3 region is CASRPTDGYTF. The part of the CDR3 DNA that was read is TGTGCCAGCAGACCCACGGATGGC.

This clone was counted ten times or more. The sequenced part of the CDR3 DNA is TGTGCCAGTGCAGGGGCAAGGCGAGAGACC. Translated, it gives CASAGARRET. The CDR3 reads in full as CASAGARRETQYF. The chain joins TRBV5-5 to TRBJ2-5; the D gene is possibly TRBD1 (6 bases). The CDR3 goes on 3 residues after the read ends, and that part is filled in from the germline J gene. There are 13 residues in the CDR3. V was pared by 8 bases and J by 4 bases, with 15 bases between. CDR1 and CDR2 from the germline V gene are SGHKS and YYEKEE (reference sequence).

This clone was detected ten times or more. The CDR3 end falls 3 residues outside the read, so it is completed with the germline J gene. The chain joins TRBV20-1 to TRBJ1-2; 8 nucleotides line up with TRBD1. Germline CDR1 DFQATT, CDR2 SNEGSKA (reference sequence). The length of the CDR3 is 13 residues. The CDR3 protein is CSARRDRSYGYTF. CDR3 DNA, as far as it was read: TGCAGTGCTAGACGGGACAGGTCGTACGGC.

This clone came up many times. A junction end diverges from the germline sequence, so it may reflect a read error. The read halts 3 residues ahead of the CDR3 end, with the missing end drawn from the germline J gene. The rearrangement uses TRBV4-2 and TRBJ2-1, with 7 positions matching TRBD1. The CDR3 is 17 residues long. Germline lookup yields CDR1 LGHNA and CDR2 YNFKEQ. Incomplete CDR3 DNA: TGCGCCAGCAGCCAAGAAGGGCGAGGGGGCGAGGCGTATGAG. It translates to CASSQEGRGGEAYE. The full CDR3 protein reads CASSQEGRGGEAYEQFF.

This clone turned up a few times. The read gets to within 3 residues of the CDR3 end, and the germline J gene fills in the rest. The chain couples TRBV7-3 to TRBJ1-2, with a weak D call TRBD1 (6 bases). CDR3 length: 13 amino acids. The germline V gene has CDR1 SGHTA and CDR2 FQGTGA. Partial CDR3 DNA: TGTGCCAGCAGCTTAACAAGCGGGGGCGGC. Translated, it gives CASSLTSGGG. The complete CDR3 reads CASSLTSGGGYTF.

This clone was observed at least ten times. The read halts 3 residues ahead of the CDR3 end, with the missing end drawn from the germline J gene. The gene calls are TRBV29-1 and TRBJ1-2; tentatively, D is TRBD1 (5 bases). This CDR3 is 14 amino acids long. The V end lost 6 bases, the J end lost 3 bases, and 17 bases lay between the germline ends. Germline CDR1 and CDR2: SQVTM and ANQGSEA. The CDR3 loop reads CSVRRGREDYGYTF. The sequenced CDR3 bases are TGCAGCGTCCGAAGAGGCAGGGAGGACTATGGC.

In this sample, this clone turned up many times. The read gets to within 3 residues of the CDR3 end, and the germline J gene fills in the rest. The rearrangement uses TRBV30 and TRBJ2-2; D is perhaps TRBD2 (6 bases). The germline V and J ends were trimmed by 3 bases and 6 bases, with 11 bases remaining between them. Germline assignment: CDR1 GTSNPN and CDR2 SVGIG (reference sequence). This CDR3 spans 13 amino acids. The CDR3 loop reads CAWSVREAGELFF. Partial CDR3 DNA: TGTGCCTGGAGCGTGCGGGAAGCCGGGGAG. The full variable domain, in which reference TRBV30 and TRBJ2-2 provide the parts outside the CDR3, is SQTIHQWPATLVQPVGSPLSLECTVEGTSNPNLYWYRQAAGRGLQLLFYSVGIGQISSEVPQNLSASRPQDRQFILSSKKLLLSDSGFYLCAWSVREAGELFFGEGSRLTVL.

This clone has ten or more counts. The read ends 3 residues early relative to the CDR3; the germline J gene fills the gap. This sequence joins TRBV19 and TRBJ2-5, with D possibly TRBD2 on 6 matching bases. Germline CDR1 LNHDA, CDR2 SQIVND (reference sequence). CDR3 length equals 12 residues. V lost 3 bases and J lost 5, with 7 bases in between. CDR3 protein: CASSMEGETQYF. The sequenced CDR3 bases are TGTGCCAGTAGTATGGAGGGGGAGACC.

In this sample, this clone turned up many times. With the read ending 3 residues before the CDR3 end, the germline J gene is used to fill in that end. V usage is TRBV6-4 and J usage is TRBJ2-1; D is perhaps TRBD2 (7 bases). Germline assignment: CDR1 MRHNA and CDR2 SNTAGT. V was trimmed by 6 bases and J by 5 bases, leaving 20 bases between them. This CDR3 comprises 16 residues. CDR3 DNA (partial): TGTGCCAGCAGCCGCACGGGGGGCTCGAGGGACAATGAG. It is translated as CASSRTGGSRDNE. The entire CDR3 protein reads CASSRTGGSRDNEQFF.

This clone was detected only a few times. The read terminates 3 residues before the CDR3 end, so the remaining end is supplied by the germline J gene. The chain links TRBV6-4 to TRBJ2-1; 12 bases map to TRBD2. There are 15 residues in the CDR3. Per the germline V gene, CDR1 is MRHNA and CDR2 is SNTAGT. Trimming removed 4 bases from V and 8 bases from J; junction bases left unmatched: 6. The CDR3 DNA, read in part, is TGTGCCAGCAGTGTAGGACTAGCGGGACCGGATGAG. It specifies CASSVGLAGPDE. The CDR3 in its entirety is CASSVGLAGPDEQFF.

This clone was counted many times. The CDR3 is cut off 3 residues early in the read; its end comes from the germline J gene. V and J are TRBV7-3 and TRBJ1-1; no reliable D call. Germline values: CDR1 SGHTA, CDR2 FQGTGA. V lost 2 bases and J 4 bases, leaving 8 bases between the germline ends. The CDR3 is made up of 13 amino acids. CDR3 DNA, as far as it was read: TGTGCCAGCAGCTTAGAAGGCAGCACTGAA. It specifies CASSLEGSTE. The full CDR3 protein reads CASSLEGSTEAFF.

This clone was recorded at least ten times. The CDR3 goes on 3 residues after the read ends, and that part is filled in from the germline J gene. V usage is TRBV19 and J usage is TRBJ1-6; TRBD1 agrees at 8 bases. Germline V gives CDR1 LNHDA, CDR2 SQIVND (reference sequence). The CDR3 contains 14 residues. V was pared by 5 bases and J by 8 bases, with 5 bases of the junction left unmatched. Partial CDR3 DNA: TGTGCCAGTAGTCAGGGACAGGAATATTCACCC. It encodes CASSQGQEYSP. The whole CDR3 protein reads CASSQGQEYSPLHF.

There are many counts of this clone. Coverage ceases 3 residues before the CDR3 finishes, and the germline J gene fills in the end. The chain couples TRBV7-8 to TRBJ2-3, with unresolved D. CDR1 and CDR2 from the germline V gene are SGHVS and FQNEAQ. Trimming shortened V by 8 bases and J by 0 bases, and 6 bases separated the two germline ends. This CDR3 has 12 amino acids. The covered CDR3 bases are TGTGCCAGCGAACAGAGCACAGATACG. It yields the protein CASEQSTDT. In full, the CDR3 reads CASEQSTDTQYF. Using reference TRBV7-8 and TRBJ2-3 for the parts outside the CDR3, the full variable domain is GAGVSQSPRYKVAKRGQDVALRCDPISGHVSLFWYQQALGQGPEFLTYFQNEAQLDKSGLPSDRFFAERPEGSVSTLKIQRTQQEDSAVYLCASEQSTDTQYFGPGTRLTVL.

Concerning this clone: The CDR3 end falls 3 residues outside the read, so it is completed with the germline J gene. In the same sample, other DNA sequences code for this CDR3. The chain recombines TRBV18 with TRBJ2-1, with 8 bases lining up with TRBD1. This CDR3 comprises 18 residues. Germline CDR1 is KGHSH and CDR2 is LQKENI. The ends lost 6 bases at V and 5 bases at J; junction bases unmatched: 18. CDR3 sequence: CASSPPDRGELLNNEQFF. The sequenced part of the CDR3 DNA is TGTGCCAGCTCCCCCCCTGACAGGGGAGAACTTCTAAACAATGAG.

The sample holds many counts of this clone. With the read ending 3 residues before the CDR3 end, the germline J gene is used to fill in that end. The chain carries TRBV6-1 and TRBJ2-1, with 11 bases lining up with TRBD1. Germline V gene sequence: CDR1 MNHNS, CDR2 SASEGT. This CDR3 has 14 residues. Trimming cost V 3 bases and J 9 bases; bases outside gene matches: 4. This CDR3 is CASSDGQGAGEQFF. The sequenced part of the CDR3 DNA is TGTGCCAGCAGTGATGGACAGGGGGCGGGTGAG.

This clone was recorded at least ten times. The CDR3 here is CASSLGADIYNEQFF. CDR3 DNA (partial): TGTGCCAGCAGCTTAGGAGCGGATATCTACAATGAG. The chain links TRBV7-2 to TRBJ2-1; weak D call: TRBD2 (5 bases). The read terminates 3 residues ahead of where the CDR3 ends, so the germline J gene completes it. This CDR3 comprises 15 residues. Germline V gives CDR1 SGHTA, CDR2 FQGNSA. Trimming cost V 1 base and J 3 bases, with 10 bases left between them.

This clone appeared many times. The CDR3 end is not reached by the read, which stops 3 residues before it; the germline J gene fills it in. The chain uses TRBV28 and TRBJ1-5; D is unclear. CDR1 MDHEN and CDR2 SYDVKM come from the germline V gene. Trimming removed 7 bases from V and 0 bases from J, with 7 bases in between. This CDR3 is 13 amino acids long. The CDR3 protein is CASTGSSNQPQHF. Partial CDR3 DNA: TGTGCCAGCACGGGTTCTAGCAATCAGCCC.

This clone was detected ten times or more. The sequenced fragment ends 3 residues before the CDR3 boundary, so the rest is inferred from the germline J gene. The chain couples TRBV5-1 to TRBJ2-2; 10 nucleotides align to TRBD2. CDR3 length: 16 amino acids. V gave up 4 bases and J gave up 2 bases; unmatched junction bases: 5. Germline CDR1 reads SGHRS; CDR2 reads YFSETQ. The CDR3 reads CASSLLAGGNTGELFF. The DNA read from the CDR3 is TGCGCCAGCAGCCTCTTAGCGGGGGGCAACACCGGGGAG.

This clone was seen many times. The read gets to within 3 residues of the CDR3 end, and the germline J gene fills in the rest. J is TRBJ1-2 and V is TRBV19; TRBD1 might be the D (5 bases). In germline, CDR1 is LNHDA, CDR2 SQIVND (reference sequence). V was trimmed by 1 base and J by 4 bases, leaving 16 bases between them. CDR3 length: 16 amino acids. The CDR3 bases that were read are TGTGCCAGTAGTATAGGCCTCGAAGGGGATTTCTATGGC. This sequence encodes CASSIGLEGDFYG. The whole CDR3 region reads CASSIGLEGDFYGYTF. Looking up the rest from reference TRBV19 and TRBJ1-2 gives the full variable domain: DGGITQSPKYLFRKEGQNVTLSCEQNLNHDAMYWYRQDPGQGLRLIYYSQIVNDFQKGDIAEGYSVSREKKESFPLTVTSAQKNPTAFYLCASSIGLEGDFYGYTFGSGTRLTVV.

The sample holds many counts of this clone. Coverage ceases 3 residues before the CDR3 finishes, and the germline J gene fills in the end. The genes are TRBV13 and TRBJ1-5, with TRBD1 identical over 9 bases. V dropped 4 bases and J dropped 0; count of bases not matched to a gene: 16. The CDR3 length is 20 residues. CDR1 is PRHDT and CDR2 is FYEKMQ in the germline V gene (reference sequence). CDR3 residues: CASSYTSGTGMSHSNQPQHF. The covered CDR3 bases are TGTGCCAGCAGCTACACGAGCGGGACAGGGATGTCCCATAGCAATCAGCCC.

This clone was seen ten or more times. The read terminates 3 residues ahead of where the CDR3 ends, so the germline J gene completes it. This chain links TRBV4-2 with TRBJ1-2; D is unresolved. V was cut by 3 bases and J by 3 bases, with 8 bases left in between. The CDR3 contains 13 residues. Germline V gene sequence: CDR1 LGHNA, CDR2 YNFKEQ. CDR3 region: CASSQGLDYGYTF. Partial CDR3 DNA: TGTGCCAGCAGCCAGGGCCTGGACTATGGC.

This clone was found many times. The CDR3 end lies 3 residues beyond the end of the read and is filled in from the germline J gene. This rearrangement joins TRBV20-1 to TRBJ1-3; perhaps TRBD1 as D (5 bases). In germline, CDR1 is DFQATT, CDR2 SNEGSKA (reference sequence). The CDR3 runs 14 residues. V was clipped by 3 bases and J by 2 bases, with 11 bases between them. CDR3 in amino acids: CSARRMGPGNTIYF. The CDR3 DNA, read in part, is TGCAGTGCTAGGAGAATGGGGCCTGGAAACACC.

Ten or more counts support this clone. The read finishes 3 residues shy of the CDR3 end, and the germline J gene is used to complete it. The rearrangement links TRBV11-3 to TRBJ2-7; D possibly corresponds to TRBD1 (6 bases). Per germline, CDR1 SGHNT and CDR2 YENEEA. CDR3 length equals 15 residues. The V gene lost 5 bases and the J gene lost 2 bases, with 16 bases spanning the gap. The CDR3 loop reads CASSLTGGSTYEQYF. The part of the CDR3 DNA that was read is TGTGCCAGCAGCCTTACTGGGGGCTCGACCTACGAG.

This clone was counted many times. The read terminates 3 residues ahead of where the CDR3 ends, so the germline J gene completes it. The gene calls are TRBV2 and TRBJ2-5; 9 bases are a match to TRBD2. In germline, CDR1 is SNHLY, CDR2 FYNNEI. With V trimmed by 7 bases and J by 4 bases, 10 bases remained unmatched. The CDR3 spans 15 residues. The CDR3 protein is CASTLAGRTRETQYF. The CDR3 bases that were read are TGTGCCAGCACACTAGCGGGCCGGACGAGAGAGACC.

This clone was seen many times. Sequencing ends 3 residues short of the CDR3 end; the germline J gene provides the rest. The rearrangement joins TRBV30 to TRBJ1-1, with D possibly TRBD1 on 5 matching bases. Germline V gene lookup returns CDR1 GTSNPN and CDR2 SVGIG (reference sequence). The CDR3 covers 14 residues. V gave up 4 bases and J gave up 6 bases, with 18 bases separating them. Here the CDR3 reads CAWKGLRVTAEAFF. CDR3 DNA, as far as it was read: TGTGCCTGGAAGGGGTTACGGGTTACGGCTGAA.

This clone was observed at least ten times. The CDR3 end lies 3 residues beyond the end of the read and is filled in from the germline J gene. The J gene is TRBJ2-6, the V gene TRBV7-2, with unresolved D. CDR1 SGHTA and CDR2 FQGNSA come from the germline V gene. The CDR3 contains 13 residues. V dropped 3 bases and J dropped 4 bases, with 4 bases sitting between them. The sequenced part of the CDR3 DNA is TGTGCCAGCAGCTTCCAGGGGGCCAACGTC. Translated, it gives CASSFQGANV. The whole CDR3 is CASSFQGANVLTF. Full variable domain (outside the CDR3, taken from reference TRBV7-2 and TRBJ2-6): GAGVSQSPSNKVTEKGKDVELRCDPISGHTALYWYRQSLGQGLEFLIYFQGNSAPDKSGLPSDRFSAERTGGSVSTLTIQRTQQEDSAVYLCASSFQGANVLTFGAGSRLTVL.

The table lists this clone with many counts. The read ends 3 residues shy of where the CDR3 ends; the end is completed using the germline J gene. The chain joins TRBV6-4 to TRBJ2-1; 9 bases map to TRBD2. Germline V gene data show CDR1 as MRHNA and CDR2 as SNTAGT. V trimming: 4 bases; J trimming: 5 bases; junction bases outside the gene matches: 0. The CDR3 has 13 amino acids. The CDR3 spells CASSASGNNEQFF. The CDR3 bases that were read are TGTGCCAGCAGTGCTAGCGGGAACAATGAG.

This clone was detected ten times or more. The missing CDR3 end, 3 residues past where the read stops, is filled in from the germline J gene. The chain carries TRBV5-5 and TRBJ1-4, with 11 bases aligning to TRBD1. The germline V gene has CDR1 SGHKS and CDR2 YYEKEE (reference sequence). The CDR3 has 15 amino acids. V gave up 5 bases and J gave up 8 bases; unmatched junction bases: 8. The CDR3 DNA, read in part, is TGTGCCAGCAGTAGAGGGACAGGGGGACACGAAAAA. This encodes CASSRGTGGHEK. From start to end, the CDR3 is CASSRGTGGHEKLFF.